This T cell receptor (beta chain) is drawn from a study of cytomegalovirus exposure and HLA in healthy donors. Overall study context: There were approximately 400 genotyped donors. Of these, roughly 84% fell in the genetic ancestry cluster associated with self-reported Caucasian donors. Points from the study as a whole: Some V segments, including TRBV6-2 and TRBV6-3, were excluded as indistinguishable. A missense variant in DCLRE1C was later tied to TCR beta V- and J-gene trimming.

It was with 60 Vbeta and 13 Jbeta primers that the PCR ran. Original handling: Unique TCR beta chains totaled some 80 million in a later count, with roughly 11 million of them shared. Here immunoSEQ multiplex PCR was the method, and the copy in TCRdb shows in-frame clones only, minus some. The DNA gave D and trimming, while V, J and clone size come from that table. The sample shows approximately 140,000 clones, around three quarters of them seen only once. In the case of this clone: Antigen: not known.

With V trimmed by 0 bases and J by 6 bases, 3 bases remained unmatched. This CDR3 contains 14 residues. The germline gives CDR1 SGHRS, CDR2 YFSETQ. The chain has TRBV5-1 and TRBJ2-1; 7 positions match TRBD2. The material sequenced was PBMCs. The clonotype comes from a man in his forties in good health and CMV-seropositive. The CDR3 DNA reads TGCGCCAGCAGCTTGGCGGGAGGTATCAATGAGCAGTTCTTC. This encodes CASSLAGGINEQFF. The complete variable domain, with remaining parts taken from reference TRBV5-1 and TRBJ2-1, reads KAGVTQTPRYLIKTRGQQVTLSCSPISGHRSVSWYQQTPGQGLQFLFEYFSETQRNKGNFPGRFSGRQFSNSRSEMNVSTLELGDSALYLCASSLAGGINEQFFGPGTRLTVL.